Below are 12 T cell receptor beta chains sequenced from a single sample in a study of T-cell memory formation after mild COVID-19. TCRdb processed the 5' RACE reads anew with MiXCR; each CDR3 protein has one entry. The sample holds about 310,000 distinct CDR3 sequences, roughly 15% seen once. The sample was PBMCs or a T cell subset sorted from them (not recorded which). All receptors derive from a man between 18 and 35 years old who had mild COVID-19 (a few samples of this study predate the infection). Cell type and time point are not known.

The rearrangement links TRBV7-2 to TRBJ2-4; no clear D. Germline values: CDR1 SGHTA, CDR2 FQGNSA. V shed 8 bases and J shed 3 bases, with 17 bases lying between them. The CDR3 length is 15 residues. CDR3 sequence (DNA): TGTGCCAGCTTGCCCGCCGCGGTAAACAAAAACATTCAGTACTTC. This codes for CASLPAAVNKNIQYF. The variable domain in full, with the rest retrieved from reference TRBV7-2 and TRBJ2-4, is GAGVSQSPSNKVTEKGKDVELRCDPISGHTALYWYRQSLGQGLEFLIYFQGNSAPDKSGLPSDRFSAERTGGSVSTLTIQRTQQEDSAVYLCASLPAAVNKNIQYFGAGTRLSVL.

In this sample, this clonotype turned up many times. V gene TRBV9 combines with J gene TRBJ1-6; a weak D match, TRBD1 (5 bases). The CDR3 runs to 13 residues. Germline loops: CDR1 SGDLS, CDR2 YYNGEE. The germline V and J ends were trimmed by 2 bases and 11 bases, with 11 bases remaining between them. DNA of the CDR3: TGTGCCAGCAGCGTCAGGGAAAGGGCACCCCTCCACTTT. Encoded protein: CASSVRERAPLHF.

This clonotype was recorded at least ten times. This chain links TRBV4-1 with TRBJ2-1; D is unresolved. Trimming took 2 bases from V and 0 from J, leaving 11 bases between them. Per germline, CDR1 MGHRA and CDR2 YSYEKL. The CDR3 length is 16 residues. The DNA of the CDR3 is TGCGCCAGCAGCCAACTGCCAGCCCTCTCCTACAATGAGCAGTTCTTC. Protein product: CASSQLPALSYNEQFF.

The gene calls are TRBV7-2 and TRBJ2-5; D possibly corresponds to TRBD1 (5 bases). V was pared by 4 bases and J by 2 bases, with 14 bases between. The germline V gene encodes CDR1 SGHTA and CDR2 FQGNSA. This CDR3 contains 15 residues. DNA for the CDR3: TGTGCCAGCAGCTCCGAACTGACAGAGCAAGAGACCCAGTACTTC. Residues: CASSSELTEQETQYF.

The chain joins TRBV12-3 or TRBV12-4 to TRBJ1-1; D remains unclear. The V and J ends lost 1 base and 4 bases respectively, with 10 bases between them. The CDR3 consists of 14 residues. The CDR3 region has the DNA TGTGCCAGCAGTTTAGGGAGGGATCGCACTGAAGCTTTCTTT. Protein sequence: CASSLGRDRTEAFF.

This chain connects TRBV5-5 to TRBJ1-6; 9 nucleotides line up with TRBD1. Trimming cost V 1 base and J 6 bases; bases outside gene matches: 5. Germline loops: CDR1 SGHKS, CDR2 YYEKEE (reference sequence). The CDR3 has 16 amino acids. CDR3 in DNA: TGTGCCAGCAGCTTGTGGGACAGGGATCGTAATTCACCCCTCCACTTT. It yields the protein CASSLWDRDRNSPLHF.

The chain joins TRBV5-1 to TRBJ2-6; the D gene is possibly TRBD1 (5 bases). The germline V and J ends were trimmed by 9 bases and 1 base, with 20 bases remaining between them. CDR1 and CDR2 from the germline V gene are SGHRS and YFSETQ. This CDR3 spans 17 amino acids. The CDR3 coding sequence is TGCGCCACCCCTACCGATGGACACTCGTCTGGGGCCAACGTCCTGACTTTC. Translation gives CATPTDGHSSGANVLTF.

The chain has TRBV28 and TRBJ2-5; 8 bases agree with TRBD1. The CDR3 is made up of 14 amino acids. In germline, CDR1 is MDHEN, CDR2 SYDVKM. V trimming: 5 bases; J trimming: 6 bases; junction bases outside the gene matches: 8. CDR3: CASSRTGNLQTQYF. CDR3 bases: TGTGCCAGCAGTAGGACAGGGAATCTACAGACCCAGTACTTC.

Regarding this clonotype: The junction shows a germline mismatch at one end, possibly a read error. This chain uses TRBV7-2 with TRBJ2-6; tentative D call: TRBD2 (5 bases). This CDR3 is built from 16 residues. Germline CDR1 SGHTA, CDR2 FQGNSA. For the CDR3, the DNA is TGTGCAAGCAGCTCGGACTCCAACTCTGGGGCCAACGTCCTGACTTTC. Amino acids: CASSSDSNSGANVLTF. Full variable domain (remainder filled in from reference TRBV7-2 and TRBJ2-6): GAGVSQSPSNKVTEKGKDVELRCDPISGHTALYWYRQSLGQGLEFLIYFQGNSAPDKSGLPSDRFSAERTGGSVSTLTIQRTQQEDSAVYLCASSSDSNSGANVLTFGAGSRLTVL.

The chain links TRBV2 to TRBJ1-2; D gene unclear. V lost 2 bases and J 4 bases, leaving 11 bases between the germline ends. The CDR3 totals 14 residues. Looked up from germline, CDR1 is SNHLY and CDR2 is FYNNEI. CDR3: CASSEFGRSYGYTF. The CDR3 DNA is TGTGCCAGCAGTGAATTCGGACGGAGCTATGGCTACACCTTC.

This chain connects TRBV6-1 to TRBJ1-1; D possibly corresponds to TRBD1 (5 bases). The CDR3 totals 12 residues. V lost 6 bases to trimming and J lost 5 bases, with 10 bases between them. Germline values: CDR1 MNHNS, CDR2 SASEGT. CDR3 sequence: CASSDSKTEAFF. The CDR3, as DNA: TGTGCCAGCAGCGACAGTAAAACTGAAGCTTTCTTT.

A few counts support this clonotype. The CDR3 sequence is CASSYDPGQGSYEQYF. The CDR3 DNA sequence: TGTGCCAGCAGTTACGATCCGGGACAGGGGTCCTACGAGCAGTACTTC. The chain uses TRBV6-5 and TRBJ2-7; 10 bases agree with TRBD1. This CDR3 is built from 16 residues. J lost 1 base, V lost 2 bases, and 5 bases had no gene match. The germline V gene has CDR1 MNHEY and CDR2 SVGAGI.